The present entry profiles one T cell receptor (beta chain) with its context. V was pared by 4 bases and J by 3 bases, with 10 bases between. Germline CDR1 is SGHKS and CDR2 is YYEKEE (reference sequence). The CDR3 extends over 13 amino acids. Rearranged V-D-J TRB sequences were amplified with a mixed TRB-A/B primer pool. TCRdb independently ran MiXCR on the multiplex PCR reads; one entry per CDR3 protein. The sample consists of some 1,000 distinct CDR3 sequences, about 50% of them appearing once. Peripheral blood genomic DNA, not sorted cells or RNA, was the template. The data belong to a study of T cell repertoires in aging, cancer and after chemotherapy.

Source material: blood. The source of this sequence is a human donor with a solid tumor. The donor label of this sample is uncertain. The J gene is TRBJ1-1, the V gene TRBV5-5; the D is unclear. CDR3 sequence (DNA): TGTGCCAGCAGCCCGGATGGGGACACTGAAGCTTTCTTT. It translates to CASSPDGDTEAFF.